A selection of T cell receptor beta chains follows, all from one sample in a study of monozygotic twins with inflammatory bowel disease. TCRdb re-called the 5' RACE reads; every CDR3 protein appears as one record, without DNA. The repertoire table contains nearly 450,000 distinct CDR3 sequences. The sample taken for sequencing was blood. The receptors come from a human donor with ulcerative colitis or Crohn's disease, or a healthy co-twin of an affected twin (not recorded which). The CDR3 runs from the conserved cysteine through the conserved F or W. Fields, in order: J gene, V gene, CDR3 protein.

j_gene: TRBJ1-4
v_gene: TRBV4-2
CDR3aa: CASSQEGGSGANEKLFF

j_gene: TRBJ1-5
v_gene: TRBV5-6
CDR3aa: CASSQGTVNQPQHF

j_gene: TRBJ1-1
v_gene: TRBV10-3
CDR3aa: CAIMEQANTEAFF

j_gene: TRBJ2-1
v_gene: TRBV7-9
CDR3aa: CASSFLAGDEQFF

j_gene: TRBJ2-3
v_gene: TRBV3-1
CDR3aa: CASSQTPLAGGNPDTQYF

j_gene: TRBJ2-2
v_gene: TRBV24-1
CDR3aa: CATSKNAGGPFTGELFF

j_gene: TRBJ2-5
v_gene: TRBV6-1
CDR3aa: CASSGGTSGSWETQYF

j_gene: TRBJ1-4
v_gene: TRBV5-1
CDR3aa: CASSLGGATNEKLFF

j_gene: TRBJ2-7
v_gene: TRBV4-1
CDR3aa: CASSRRDGTYEQYF

j_gene: TRBJ1-4
v_gene: TRBV5-1
CDR3aa: CASSLIPNEKLLF

j_gene: TRBJ1-3
v_gene: TRBV6-1
CDR3aa: CASRPTATTGNTIYF

j_gene: TRBJ2-3
v_gene: TRBV20-1
CDR3aa: CSARGLVGTDTQYF

j_gene: TRBJ2-3
v_gene: TRBV9
CDR3aa: CASSLRPALDTQYF

j_gene: TRBJ2-7
v_gene: TRBV18
CDR3aa: CASSADQLYEQYF

j_gene: TRBJ2-3
v_gene: TRBV27
CDR3aa: CASSLGGGPQYF

j_gene: TRBJ2-7
v_gene: TRBV7-2
CDR3aa: CASSLVLGLAGYEQYF

j_gene: TRBJ2-1
v_gene: TRBV7-8
CDR3aa: CASSTKTDRVEQFF

j_gene: TRBJ2-6
v_gene: TRBV6-1
CDR3aa: CASSKGTPGLSGANVLTF

j_gene: TRBJ2-7
v_gene: TRBV29-1
CDR3aa: CSVIGQGGDEQYF

j_gene: TRBJ2-7
v_gene: TRBV7-8
CDR3aa: CASSLSYAEQYF

j_gene: TRBJ2-3
v_gene: TRBV5-6
CDR3aa: CATTSGGTDTQYF

j_gene: TRBJ1-4
v_gene: TRBV12-3/TRBV12-4
CDR3aa: CASSFVLREKLFF

j_gene: TRBJ2-2
v_gene: TRBV20-1
CDR3aa: CSARVFSNTGELFF

j_gene: TRBJ2-7
v_gene: TRBV28
CDR3aa: CASSLGTSGRGEQYF

j_gene: TRBJ2-3
v_gene: TRBV19
CDR3aa: CASTSGQASGTQYF

j_gene: TRBJ2-2
v_gene: TRBV3-1
CDR3aa: CASSQASTGELFF

j_gene: TRBJ2-1
v_gene: TRBV28
CDR3aa: CASSFKYNEQFF

j_gene: TRBJ2-1
v_gene: TRBV20-1
CDR3aa: CSAVPDRGQGGNEQFF